The sequence of this T cell receptor beta chain was determined in a study of tumor-infiltrating lymphocytes in primary liver carcinoma. Whole-study results and caveats: Pairs comparing tumor with adjacent tissue or blood overlapped less than pairs drawn from tumor regions. Only around 7-25% of top clones occurred in all five tumor regions.

A primer in the constant region served to generate TCR beta cDNA from approximately 500 ng of total RNA. Generation of the TCR beta libraries relied on three nested multiplex PCR rounds using slightly modified ARM-PCR. For roughly 11 cycles apiece, the opening two PCR rounds ran with TRBV1-TRBV30 forward primers and a C-beta reverse primer. TCRdb reprocessed the multiplex PCR reads via MiXCR and lists one record per CDR3 protein. The profile shows more than 45,000 distinct CDR3 sequences, around 77% of them singletons. This CDR3 is built from 15 residues. Germline-derived CDR1 and CDR2 are SGDLS and YYNGEE. This clonotype was counted a few times. The antigen is unknown. The junction shows a germline mismatch at one end, possibly a read error. Extraction of RNA together with DNA used roughly 20-33 mg of unsorted bulk tissue. There were only treatment-naive patients, all with chronic HBV infection.

The chain carries TRBV9 and TRBJ2-3, with D possibly being TRBD1 or TRBD2 (5 bases each). Input material: liver tumor tissue from sampling region 5. Regarding subset: tumor region T5, tumor centre. This clonotype originated in a man in his forties with primary liver carcinoma and hepatitis B virus infection. The DNA of the CDR3 is TGTGCCAGTAGCGTAGTAGGGACGCATCATAGCTCGCAGTATTTT. This gives the protein CASSVVGTHHSSQYF.